This T cell receptor (beta chain) was retrieved from a study of cytomegalovirus exposure and HLA in healthy donors. This clone was observed a single time. Primers for the PCR totalled 60 Vbeta and 13 Jbeta. The repertoire was sequenced with immunoSEQ multiplex PCR; TCRdb's copy has only in-frame clones and lacks some. The table shows about 160,000 clones, with just under 80% occurring only once. V was shortened by 5 bases and J by 3 bases, with 10 bases between the two germline ends. The germline CDR1 and CDR2 sequences are SEHNR and FQNEAQ (reference sequence). The CDR3 totals 13 residues. The rearrangement links TRBV7-9 to TRBJ1-1; D may be TRBD1 (5 bases). Sequencing input: PBMCs. This sequence originates from a man in his thirties or forties in good health and CMV-seronegative. The CDR3 bases are TGTGCCAGCAGCCCCGGGACTTACACTGAAGCTTTCTTT. The encoded protein is CASSPGTYTEAFF.